Here is one TCR beta chain with its context. These data are taken from a study of blood T cell repertoires in COVID-19. Authors' data handling: Estimation of nucleated cell counts relied on the amplification of reference gene primers. Clones were read by immunoSEQ multiplex PCR, and TCRdb kept only the in-frame ones, dropping some. V and J calls and clone size are those listed in that table; D and trimming were worked out from the DNA. The sample lists over 150,000 clones; 75% to 90% were seen once. Trimming left V 0 bases short and J 4 bases short, with 11 bases between. The CDR3 is made up of 15 amino acids. The germline V gene has CDR1 SGHAT and CDR2 FQNNGV.

V and J are TRBV11-2 and TRBJ2-3; maybe TRBD1 (6 bases). Input material: peripheral blood. This receptor was taken from a man in his thirties or forties with acute or convalescent COVID-19. This CDR3 is CASSLDYRVSDTQYF. In DNA form, the CDR3 reads TGTGCCAGCAGCTTAGATTACAGGGTCTCAGATACGCAGTATTTT.